This T cell receptor (beta chain) was observed in a study of molecular identifiers for immune sequencing clone quantification (dated by TCRdb to between 2017 and 2018). In the study overall: For a replicate experiment, RNA from roughly 20,000 or 100,000 naive CD8 T cells was divided into five aliquots, and four of the five aliquots were sequenced. This methods study used CD8 T cells to benchmark TCR RNA copy counting and molecular-identifier clustering-based TCR repertoire sequencing (MIDCIRS). What the research found in general, with its limitations: In CMV-specific effector cells, over 99% of molecules were held by clones above 20 RNA copies, whereas under 1% of molecules were held by such clones in naive cells. Naive libraries contained spiked-in Jurkat TCR RNA (roughly ten copies' worth), which is not part of the donor repertoire. When barcode sub-clustering was omitted, TCR diversity was inflated by chimeric consensus sequences, with chimeras reaching as high as 47%. Highly expanded clone sizes could be underestimated if identical TCR molecules share a barcode. Modeling indicated 2.5 to 3.5 TCR RNA copies recovered per cell, compared with around 11 by digital PCR, which implies a capture efficiency of approximately 30%. Spiked-in Jurkat TCR RNA equal to a single cell's worth was reported to be detectable even within 1,100,000 naive CD8 T cells.

Details on this clonotype: It has no known antigen specificity. The record has no base qualities; no much larger clone is one base away.

The library was produced with PCR. The listed sequencing device is Illumina HiSeq 4000. Bulk TCR libraries were prepared as previously described, using TCR primers listed in Table S5. Purification of total RNA was performed with the Qiagen AllPrep DNA/RNA kit. Before any analysis, reads coming from multiple sequencing runs of the same library were combined into one pool. The paper's data handling went like this. Reads were retained only if their TCR constant sequence matched exactly, and those retained reads were trimmed to 150 nt and grouped according to their 12-nt molecular barcodes. Within each barcode group, reads were sub-clustered at a 15% Levenshtein threshold, and quality-weighted consensus sequences were built per RNA molecule. Non-functional sequences were removed, as were lower-count sequences one edit away from another. Based on a fit of two negative binomial distributions, barcode sub-clusters having less than 20% of the maximum read count were discarded. TCRdb ran its own pipeline on the public reads, namely fastp trimming at Q25 and MiXCR clone calling, and kept in-frame beta chains. When rows share a CDR3 protein, they turn into one entry using the most common DNA and genes. In this record, the V and J calls reflect TCRdb's handling and not the investigators' own analysis. For this sample there are about half a million distinct CDR3 sequences; about a fifth appear just once. The ten largest account for approximately 0.8% of the sample.

Unmatched junction bases come to 14, with V trimmed by 2 bases and J by 3 bases. The CDR3 goes from the cysteine to the phenylalanine over 20 residues. CDR3 DNA only is kept here, 60 bases in frame from base 1. According to the germline V gene (reference sequence), CDR1 reads DFQATT and CDR2 reads SNEGSKA. Libraries of naive CD8 T cells were built from approximately 20,000 to 1,000,000 sorted cells, with 10%, 30% or 50% of the purified RNA used. Naive CD8 T cells, defined as CD8+CD4-CCR7+CD45RA+, were FACS-sorted into RLT Plus buffer on a BD FACSAria II. To test detection sensitivity, Jurkat RNA equal to ten TCR copies was added to samples of about 20,000-1,000,000 naive CD8 T cells. Enrichment of CD8 T cells was done with RosetteSep CD8+ T Cell Enrichment Cocktail plus Ficoll-Paque, and ACK red cell lysis came afterward.

Specimen: naive CD8+ T cells from blood, with Jurkat cell RNA spiked in. The sample's cell subset or site label, in plain terms: FACS-sorted CD8+CD4-CCR7+CD45RA+ naive T cells. This clonotype was obtained from a human donor in good health. Some libraries in this study had Jurkat cell RNA spiked in. The chain uses TRBV20-1 and TRBJ2-3; 16 central nucleotides agree with TRBD2. For the CDR3, the sequence is CSARPLPGLAGGVFTDTQYF. The sequence in DNA is TGCAGTGCTAGACCACTACCGGGACTAGCGGGAGGGGTGTTTACAGATACGCAGTATTTT.